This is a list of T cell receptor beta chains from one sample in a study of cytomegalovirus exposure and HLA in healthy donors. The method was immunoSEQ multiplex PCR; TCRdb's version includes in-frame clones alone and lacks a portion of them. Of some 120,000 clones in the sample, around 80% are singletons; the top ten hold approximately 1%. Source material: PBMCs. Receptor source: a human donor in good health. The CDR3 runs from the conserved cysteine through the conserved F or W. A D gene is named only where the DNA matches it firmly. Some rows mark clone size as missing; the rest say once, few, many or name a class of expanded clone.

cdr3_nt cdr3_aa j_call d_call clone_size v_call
TGTGCCAGCAGGGGACTAGCGGGGGTTGCGAACACCGGGGAGCTGTTTTTT CASRGLAGVANTGELFF TRBJ2-2 TRBD2 . TRBV2
TGCGCCAGCAGCCATTTACACTCTGGGGCCAACGTCCTGACTTTC CASSHLHSGANVLTF TRBJ2-6 . . TRBV4-1
TGTGCCAGCAGTGAAGCTTTGGACAGGGGGCCTGGGGCCAACGTCCTGACTTTC CASSEALDRGPGANVLTF TRBJ2-6 TRBD1 . TRBV6-1
TGTGCCAGCAGTGAGACAGACGAGCAGTACTTC CASSETDEQYF TRBJ2-7 . . TRBV6-1
TGTGCCAGCAGTGAAAAACAGACAACCTTTGAGCAGTTCTTC CASSEKQTTFEQFF TRBJ2-1 . . TRBV25-1
TGTGCCAGCAGCTTAGAAGCGGGGGGGCCTGTCGGGGAGCTGTTTTTT CASSLEAGGPVGELFF TRBJ2-2 TRBD2 . TRBV7-2
TGTGCCAGCAGCTTTCTCGCCCCGGGGGTGAATGAGCAGTTCTTC CASSFLAPGVNEQFF TRBJ2-1 . . TRBV12-1
TGTGCCGCAATGCGGGGTTCTACTGAAGCTTTCTTT CAAMRGSTEAFF TRBJ1-1 . . TRBV2
TGTGCCAGCAGTTTATTTGGGACAGCCTATGGCTACACCTTC CASSLFGTAYGYTF TRBJ1-2 TRBD1 once TRBV28
TGTGCCAGCAGCCAAGATGGGACAGTCACAGATACGCAGTATTTT CASSQDGTVTDTQYF TRBJ2-3 TRBD1 . TRBV4-2
TGTGCCGTTGGGGCAGCGAGCACAGATACGCAGTATTTT CAVGAASTDTQYF TRBJ2-3 . once TRBV7-6
TGTGCCAGCAGTCCGGACAGGGACCTCCGAAACACCATATATTTT CASSPDRDLRNTIYF TRBJ1-3 TRBD1 . TRBV27
TGTGCCACATCCCGGGGTCGGGAAGGCAATGAGCAGTTCTTC CATSRGREGNEQFF TRBJ2-1 . . TRBV6-1
TGTGCCAGCAGCCCGCGGGTTTGGCCGACCTTC CASSPRVWPTF TRBJ1-2 . . TRBV6-6
TGTGCCAGCAGTTCGTACCCCCGGGACACAGCACCCCTCCACTTT CASSSYPRDTAPLHF TRBJ1-6 . . TRBV9
TGTGCCACCAGCAGAGTTCAGGTCGGCACTGAAGCTTTCTTT CATSRVQVGTEAFF TRBJ1-1 . . TRBV15
TGTGCCAGCAGCTTAAGCGAGATTCTCGACACCTTC CASSLSEILDTF TRBJ1-2 . . TRBV7-6
TGTGCCAGCAGCCCAGCCATACGGGACAGGGGGCTCTCCTACGAGCAGTACTTC CASSPAIRDRGLSYEQYF TRBJ2-7 TRBD1 . TRBV7-8
TGTGCCAGCAGACCGATGGGACAGGGAAATTCACCCCTCCACTTT CASRPMGQGNSPLHF TRBJ1-6 TRBD1 . TRBV7-6
TGTGCCAGCAGCCCATGGACAGGGGCCCCCAATTCACCCCTCCACTTT CASSPWTGAPNSPLHF TRBJ1-6 TRBD1 . TRBV11-2
TGTGCCAGCAGCGTTCAGGGGAGCACTGAAGCTTTCTTT CASSVQGSTEAFF TRBJ1-1 . . TRBV7-9
TGCGCCAGCAGCATAGCGGGGGGGCCAAGCACAGATACGCAGTATTTT CASSIAGGPSTDTQYF TRBJ2-3 TRBD2 . TRBV5-1
TGCGCCAGCAGCCAAGGGACAGCTCAAGAGACCCAGTACTTC CASSQGTAQETQYF TRBJ2-5 TRBD1 . TRBV5-1
TGTGCCAGCAGCTTTAATCTAGAGGGCAGCAATCAGCCCCAGCATTTT CASSFNLEGSNQPQHF TRBJ1-5 . . TRBV7-8
TGTGCCGGGGAGACTAGCGGGGGGTACAATGAGCAGTTCTTC CAGETSGGYNEQFF TRBJ2-1 TRBD2 . TRBV6-4
TGTGCCAGCAGCCAAGATGGGACAGGGGGCTACGAGCAGTACTTC CASSQDGTGGYEQYF TRBJ2-7 TRBD1 . TRBV4-2
TGTGCCAGCAGCGGCGGGGGAAGGGATGAGCAGTTCTTC CASSGGGRDEQFF TRBJ2-1 TRBD2 few TRBV9
TGCGCCAGCAGCCCATTTGGGCCAATGAACACTGAAGCTTTCTTT CASSPFGPMNTEAFF TRBJ1-1 . . TRBV5-1